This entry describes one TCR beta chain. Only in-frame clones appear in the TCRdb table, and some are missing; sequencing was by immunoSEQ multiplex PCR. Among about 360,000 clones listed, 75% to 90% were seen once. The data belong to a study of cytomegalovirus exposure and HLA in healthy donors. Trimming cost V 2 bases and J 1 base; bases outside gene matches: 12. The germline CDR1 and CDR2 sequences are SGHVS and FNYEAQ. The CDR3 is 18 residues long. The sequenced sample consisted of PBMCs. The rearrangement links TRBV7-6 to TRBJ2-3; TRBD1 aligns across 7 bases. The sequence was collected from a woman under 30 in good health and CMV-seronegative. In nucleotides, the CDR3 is TGTGCCAGCAGCTTAATCCCCTGGACAGGCTCGGGCACAGATACGCAGTATTTT. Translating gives CASSLIPWTGSGTDTQYF. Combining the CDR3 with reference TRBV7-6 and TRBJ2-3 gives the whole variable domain GAGVSQSPRYKVTKRGQDVALRCDPISGHVSLYWYRQALGQGPEFLTYFNYEAQQDKSGLPNDRFSAERPEGSISTLTIQRTEQRDSAMYRCASSLIPWTGSGTDTQYFGPGTRLTVL.